This T cell receptor beta chain came from a study of T cell responses to AZD1222 COVID-19 vaccine. With respect to this clone: Antigen specificity is unknown.

Method: immunoSEQ multiplex PCR; TCRdb's copy keeps in-frame clones and lacks some. Of 110,000 to 150,000 clones detected, about 94% appear once; the ten largest clones hold more than 3.5%. Study outcomes and limitations: Repertoire collection took place solely once the T cell response had peaked.

The receptor was derived from an adult in good health. Here the sequenced sample was peripheral blood, taken on day 0 of AZD1222 vaccination.

The chain's CDR3 is CAISEPDRGETQYF. In nucleotides, the CDR3 is TGTGCCATCAGTGAACCCGACAGGGGGGAGACCCAGTACTTC. This chain links TRBV10-3 with TRBJ2-5, with 9 positions matching TRBD1. V gave up 3 bases and J gave up 5 bases; unmatched junction bases: 4. The CDR3 is made up of 14 amino acids. Germline CDR1 and CDR2: ENHRY and SYGVKD.